This TCR beta chain emerged from a study of cytomegalovirus exposure and HLA in healthy donors. Study-wide points: The sole available immune exposure information was CMV serostatus. According to a later analysis, most TCR beta chains associated with CMV appeared HLA-restricted. In vitro checks showed that a few CMV-associated chains really do target CMV antigens. With later analysis, a missense DCLRE1C variant became linked to TCR beta V- and J-gene trimming.

The CDR3 runs to 15 residues. Trimming cost V 5 bases and J 2 bases, with 13 bases left between them. CDR1 and CDR2 from the germline V gene are SGHTA and FQGNSA. Primers: 60 Vbeta forward and 13 Jbeta reverse. Produced via immunoSEQ multiplex PCR; TCRdb's table is partial and in-frame only. The sample records about 250,000 clones, roughly 85% being singletons. On this clone itself: Its antigen is unknown.

The clonotype comes from a girl aged 2 to 9 in good health and CMV-seronegative. This chain links TRBV7-2 with TRBJ1-5, with a possible D match to TRBD1 (5 bases). The specimen sequenced was PBMCs. In DNA, the CDR3 is TGTGCCAGCAGCCCACAGGCGCCCGGCAATCAGCCCCAGCATTTT. It translates to CASSPQAPGNQPQHF.